A single sample is the source of the 15 T cell receptor beta chains below, sequenced in a study of CD8+ T cells in alopecia areata. RNA was isolated and reverse transcribed to cDNA, the sequencing template. TCRdb's table, derived via immunoSEQ multiplex PCR, lists solely in-frame clones and lacks some. Among 13,000 to 15,000 clones listed, 45% to 60% were seen once. Alopecia areata patients gave lesional scalp punch biopsies and peripheral blood samples. This material consisted of skin, taken at week 0. These receptors were collected from a human donor with alopecia areata.

V gene TRBV5-1 combines with J gene TRBJ1-2; 7 nucleotides line up with TRBD1. This CDR3 is 15 amino acids long. CDR1 and CDR2 from the germline V gene are SGHRS and YFSETQ. V shed 2 bases, J shed 4 bases, and the junction held 8 bases outside the gene matches. This CDR3 is CASSLSTGDSYGYTF. The CDR3 DNA is TGCGCCAGCAGCTTATCAACAGGGGATAGCTATGGCTACACCTTC.

This clone was counted only a few times. The CDR3 DNA sequence: TGTGCCAGCAAAGAGGGCAGAGAGGCTGGAAACACCATATATTTT. Translated: CASKEGREAGNTIYF. This chain connects TRBV6-5 to TRBJ1-3; D gene uncertain. Germline CDR1 and CDR2: MNHEY and SVGAGI. V was clipped by 7 bases and J by 2 bases, with 15 bases between them. CDR3 length: 15 amino acids.

With regard to this clone: Germline and junction disagree at one end, which may indicate a read error. The rearrangement joins TRBV10-3 to TRBJ2-1; 7 bases map to TRBD2. Germline CDR1 reads ENHRY; CDR2 reads SYGVKD. The CDR3 spans 17 residues. DNA of the CDR3: TGTGCCAGCAGTGAAGAGGGGCTGCGGGGGTCCTACAATGAGCAGTTCTTC. Protein product: CASSEEGLRGSYNEQFF.

This rearrangement joins TRBV18 to TRBJ1-4; a weak D match, TRBD1 (5 bases). This CDR3 is built from 12 residues. Trimming took 5 bases from V and 6 from J, leaving 7 bases between them. The germline gives CDR1 KGHSH, CDR2 LQKENI. The CDR3 bases are TGTGCCAGCTCATCCAGGGATGAAAAACTGTTTTTT. Translating it yields CASSSRDEKLFF.

A few counts support this clone. The J gene is TRBJ2-7, the V gene TRBV7-9, with 7 nucleotides matching TRBD1. Germline CDR1 SEHNR, CDR2 FQNEAQ (reference sequence). This CDR3 has 13 amino acids. With 5 bases clipped from V and 3 bases from J, the junction kept 4 bases outside the gene matches. The CDR3 nucleotides are TGTGCCAGCAGCCCAGGGACAGTCTACGAGCAGTACTTC. Translating it yields CASSPGTVYEQYF.

The chain is built from TRBV7-8 and TRBJ2-7; D remains ambiguous. Trimming removed 2 bases from V and 0 bases from J, with 11 bases in between. The CDR3 loop spans 15 amino acids. Germline V gene sequence: CDR1 SGHVS, CDR2 FQNEAQ. The CDR3 here is CASSLSSLASYEQYF. CDR3 in DNA: TGTGCCAGCAGCTTAAGTTCTCTGGCCTCCTACGAGCAGTACTTC.

A few counts support this clone. One junction end does not reproduce the germline sequence, and a read error may be involved. This chain joins TRBV10-3 and TRBJ1-4; D possibly corresponds to TRBD1 (5 bases). This CDR3 spans 14 amino acids. Germline V gene data show CDR1 as ENHRY and CDR2 as SYGVKD. CDR3 in amino acids: CASSYSVGDEKLFF. The CDR3 region has the DNA TGTGCCAGCAGTTACTCCGTAGGGGATGAAAAACTGTTTTTT.

The chain combines TRBV7-2 with TRBJ2-5; D unclear. Trimming took 3 bases from V and 5 from J, leaving 4 bases between them. Germline V lookup: CDR1 SGHTA, CDR2 FQGNSA. The CDR3 has 11 amino acids. The CDR3 is CASSFGETQYF. The CDR3 bases are TGTGCCAGCAGCTTCGGGGAGACCCAGTACTTC.

This sequence joins TRBV6-1 and TRBJ1-2, with D uncertain. The V end lost 7 bases, the J end lost 4 bases, and 16 bases lay between the germline ends. Germline CDR1 is MNHNS and CDR2 is SASEGT. This CDR3 has 14 residues. Here the CDR3 reads CASIERKGFYGYTF. The CDR3 DNA is TGTGCCAGCATCGAAAGGAAGGGATTCTATGGCTACACCTTC.

The J gene is TRBJ2-5, the V gene TRBV7-9; 7 positions agree with TRBD2. Germline CDR1 and CDR2: SEHNR and FQNEAQ (reference sequence). The CDR3 contains 15 residues. The V segment lost 5 bases and the J segment 3 bases; nucleotides outside the gene matches: 9. CDR3 nucleotides: TGTGCCAGCAGCAACCCTAGCGGATTTAAAGAGACCCAGTACTTC. Translation: CASSNPSGFKETQYF.

CDR3 in amino acids: CASSFWSSPPTNEKLFF. CDR3 coding DNA: TGTGCCAGCAGTTTCTGGTCCAGCCCACCAACTAATGAAAAACTGTTTTTT. This chain links TRBV27 with TRBJ1-4; D remains unclear. This CDR3 contains 17 residues. Germline values: CDR1 MNHEY, CDR2 SMNVEV (reference sequence). Trimming took 3 bases from V and 0 from J, leaving 14 bases between them.

CDR3: CASSFLTSGGRADTQYF. DNA for the CDR3: TGTGCCAGCAGCTTTCTTACTAGCGGGGGGAGGGCAGATACGCAGTATTTT. The V gene is TRBV7-2, the J gene TRBJ2-3; 12 bases are a match to TRBD2. CDR1 SGHTA and CDR2 FQGNSA come from the germline V gene. With V trimmed by 3 bases and J by 4 bases, 8 bases remained unmatched. There are 17 residues in the CDR3.

This chain joins TRBV7-9 and TRBJ1-4, with no clear D. The CDR3 is 15 amino acids. The ends were cut back, 5 bases at V and 3 bases at J, with 13 bases in the middle. Per germline, CDR1 SEHNR and CDR2 FQNEAQ (reference sequence). The CDR3 nucleotides are TGTGCCAGCAGCCCCTCCACATCTCCTAATGAAAAACTGTTTTTT. Its translation: CASSPSTSPNEKLFF.

The chain joins TRBV18 to TRBJ2-2, with unresolved D. V lost 4 bases to trimming and J lost 6 bases, with 9 bases between them. Germline V gives CDR1 KGHSH, CDR2 LQKENI. This CDR3 contains 13 residues. The CDR3 is CASSRGEAGELFF. The CDR3, as DNA: TGTGCCAGCTCACGAGGAGAGGCCGGGGAGCTGTTTTTT.

This clone was seen a single time. The V call is TRBV4-2, the J call TRBJ1-1; 7 bases align to TRBD1. CDR1 LGHNA and CDR2 YNFKEQ come from the germline V gene. With V trimmed by 2 bases and J by 1 base, 10 bases remained unmatched. CDR3 length equals 17 residues. CDR3 bases: TGTGCCAGCAGCCAACAAAGGACAGGTTCTAGGAACACTGAAGCTTTCTTT. It codes for CASSQQRTGSRNTEAFF.